This T cell receptor (beta chain) originates from a study of blood T cell repertoires in COVID-19. For the study at large: Samples taken during acute and convalescent COVID-19 were collected in the United States, Italy and Spain. Sources were T cells, B-cell-depleted T cells, or PBMCs; the material itself was cDNA or gDNA.

Authors' data handling: Amplified reference gene primers provided the basis for estimating nucleated cell counts. TCRdb keeps only in-frame clones here, not all; method: immunoSEQ multiplex PCR. That table gives V, J and clone size, and the DNA gave D and trimming. The data contain about 120,000 clones, about 87% of them singletons. This clone occurred once. The CDR3 has 13 residues. V lost 5 bases, J lost 1 base, and 8 bases lay in between. Looked up from germline, CDR1 is SGHVS and CDR2 is FQNEAQ. The sample was peripheral blood. The sequence was collected from a woman in her forties or fifties with acute or convalescent COVID-19. The chain is built from TRBV7-8 and TRBJ1-1; no definite D call. The CDR3 bases are TGTGCCAGCAGCCGTCGGGGGAACACTGAAGCTTTCTTT. It yields the protein CASSRRGNTEAFF.